This note documents a single T cell receptor beta chain sequence. This sample stems from a study of T cell changes during pregnancy in multiple sclerosis. The table came from immunoSEQ multiplex PCR; TCRdb's copy has only in-frame clones and leaves some out. The sample includes 100,000 or so clones, approximately 92% seen only once; the top ten take over 3.5%. Sequencing was performed on peripheral blood, taken in the first trimester of pregnancy. The source of this sequence is a female donor with multiple sclerosis, enrolled in a pregnancy study.

The CDR3 reads CSGAGGAGTEAFF. The CDR3 DNA follows: TGCAGCGGGGCAGGGGGCGCCGGCACTGAAGCTTTCTTT. J is TRBJ1-1 and V is TRBV29-1, with 8 nucleotides matching TRBD1. J lost 4 bases, V lost 7 bases, and 8 bases had no gene match. This CDR3 spans 13 amino acids. Per germline, CDR1 SQVTM and CDR2 ANQGSEA.